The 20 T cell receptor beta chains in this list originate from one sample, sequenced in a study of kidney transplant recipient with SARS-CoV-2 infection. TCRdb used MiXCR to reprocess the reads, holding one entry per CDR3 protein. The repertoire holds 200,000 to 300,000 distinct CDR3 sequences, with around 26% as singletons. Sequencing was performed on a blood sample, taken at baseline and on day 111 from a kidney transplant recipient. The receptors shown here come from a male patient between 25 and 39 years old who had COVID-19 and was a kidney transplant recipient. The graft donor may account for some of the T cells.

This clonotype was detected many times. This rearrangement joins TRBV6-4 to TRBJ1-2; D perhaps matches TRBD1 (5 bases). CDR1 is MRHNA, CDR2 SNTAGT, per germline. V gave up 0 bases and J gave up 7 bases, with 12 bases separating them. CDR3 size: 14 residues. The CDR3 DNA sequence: TGTGCCAGCAGTGACTCGAACAGGCGGTCTGGCTACACCTTC. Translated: CASSDSNRRSGYTF.

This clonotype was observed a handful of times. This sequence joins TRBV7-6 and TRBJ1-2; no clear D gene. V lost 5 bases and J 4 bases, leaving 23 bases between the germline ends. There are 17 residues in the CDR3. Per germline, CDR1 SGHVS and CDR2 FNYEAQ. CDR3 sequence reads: CASSMHRESRKTYGYTF. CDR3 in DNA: TGTGCCAGCAGCATGCACCGTGAATCTCGAAAGACCTATGGCTACACCTTC.

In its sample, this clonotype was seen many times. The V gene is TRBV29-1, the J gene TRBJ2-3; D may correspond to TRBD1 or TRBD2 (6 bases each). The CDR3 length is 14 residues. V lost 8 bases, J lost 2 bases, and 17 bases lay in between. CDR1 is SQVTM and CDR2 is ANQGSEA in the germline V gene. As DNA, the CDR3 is TGCAGCACGGAAGGGGGGAGAAACACAGATACGCAGTATTTT. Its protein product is CSTEGGRNTDTQYF.

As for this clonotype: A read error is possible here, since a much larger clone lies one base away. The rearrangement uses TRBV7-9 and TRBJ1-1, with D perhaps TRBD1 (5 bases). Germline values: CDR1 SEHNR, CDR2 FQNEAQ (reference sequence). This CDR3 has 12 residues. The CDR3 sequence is CASSIGDTEDFF. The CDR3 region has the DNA TGTGCCAGCAGCATAGGGGATACTGAAGATTTCTTT.

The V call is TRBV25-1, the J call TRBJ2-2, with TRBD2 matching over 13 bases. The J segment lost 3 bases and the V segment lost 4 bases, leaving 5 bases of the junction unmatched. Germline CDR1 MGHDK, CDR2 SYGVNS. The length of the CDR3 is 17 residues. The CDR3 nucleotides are TGTGCCAGCAGTGGGGGACTAGCGGGGAGGGACACCGGGGAGCTGTTTTTT. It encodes CASSGGLAGRDTGELFF.

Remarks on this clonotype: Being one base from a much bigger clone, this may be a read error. The DNA for the CDR3 is TGCGGCGTTGAAATTCCGCCCTACGAGCAGTACTTC. This codes for CGVEIPPYEQYF. The V gene is TRBV29-1, the J gene TRBJ2-7, with D unclear. Germline V gene data show CDR1 as SQVTM and CDR2 as ANQGSEA. The CDR3 length is 12 residues.

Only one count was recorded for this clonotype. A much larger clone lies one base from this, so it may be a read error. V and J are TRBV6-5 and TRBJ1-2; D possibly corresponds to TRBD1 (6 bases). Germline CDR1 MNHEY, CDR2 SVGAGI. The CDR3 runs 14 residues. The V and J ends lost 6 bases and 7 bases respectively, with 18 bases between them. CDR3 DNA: TGTGCCAGCAGGATAACAGGGTGGGAGGGTGGCTACACCTTC. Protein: CASRITGWEGGYTF.

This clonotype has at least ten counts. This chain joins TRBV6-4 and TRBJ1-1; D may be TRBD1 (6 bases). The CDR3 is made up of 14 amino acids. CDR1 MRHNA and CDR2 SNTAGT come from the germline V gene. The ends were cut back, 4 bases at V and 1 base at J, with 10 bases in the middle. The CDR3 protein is CASSAQGRNTEAFF. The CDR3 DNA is TGTGCCAGCAGTGCCCAGGGGCGGAACACTGAAGCTTTCTTT.

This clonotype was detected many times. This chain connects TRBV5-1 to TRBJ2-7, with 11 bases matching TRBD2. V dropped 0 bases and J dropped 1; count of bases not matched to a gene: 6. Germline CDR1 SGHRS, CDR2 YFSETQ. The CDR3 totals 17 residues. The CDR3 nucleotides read TGCGCCAGCAGCTTGGGCCTAGCGGGAGGCCCATCCTACGAGCAGTACTTC. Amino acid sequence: CASSLGLAGGPSYEQYF.

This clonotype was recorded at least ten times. The CDR3 DNA is TGCGCCAGCAGCCCCCGGGAGGGGGCCTACGAGCAGTACTTC. It encodes CASSPREGAYEQYF. This rearrangement joins TRBV5-1 to TRBJ2-4, with 8 nucleotides matching TRBD2. TRBJ2-7 explains the end of the DNA better; the J call may be wrong. Germline CDR1 reads SGHRS; CDR2 reads YFSETQ. The CDR3 has 14 amino acids.

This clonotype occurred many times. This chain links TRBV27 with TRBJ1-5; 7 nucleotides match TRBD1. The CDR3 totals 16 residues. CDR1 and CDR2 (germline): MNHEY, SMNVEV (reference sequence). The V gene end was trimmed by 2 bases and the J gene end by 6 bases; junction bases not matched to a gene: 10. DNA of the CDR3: TGTGCCAGCAGTTTAACAAACAGGGGCGGAGGTCAGCCCCAGCATTTT. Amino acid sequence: CASSLTNRGGGQPQHF.

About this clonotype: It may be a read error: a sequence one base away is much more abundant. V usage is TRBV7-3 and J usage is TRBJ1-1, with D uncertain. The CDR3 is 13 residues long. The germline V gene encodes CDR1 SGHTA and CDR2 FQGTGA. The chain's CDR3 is CAGSRSMNTEAFF. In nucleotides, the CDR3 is TGTGCCGGCAGCCGGTCGATGAACACTGAAGCTTTCTTT.

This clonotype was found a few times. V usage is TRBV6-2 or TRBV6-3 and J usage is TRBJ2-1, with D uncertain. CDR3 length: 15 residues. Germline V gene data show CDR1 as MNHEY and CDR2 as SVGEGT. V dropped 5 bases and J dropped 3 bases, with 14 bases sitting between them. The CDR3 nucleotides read TGTGCCAGCAGTGGCTCTGGGCACTACTACAATGAGCAGTTCTTC. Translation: CASSGSGHYYNEQFF.

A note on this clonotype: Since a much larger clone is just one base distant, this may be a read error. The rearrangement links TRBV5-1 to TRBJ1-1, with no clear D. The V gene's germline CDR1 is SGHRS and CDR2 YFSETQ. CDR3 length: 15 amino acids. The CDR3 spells CASSLRAARDTEALF. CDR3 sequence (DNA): TGCGCCAGCAGCTTGAGGGCAGCACGCGACACTGAAGCTCTCTTT.

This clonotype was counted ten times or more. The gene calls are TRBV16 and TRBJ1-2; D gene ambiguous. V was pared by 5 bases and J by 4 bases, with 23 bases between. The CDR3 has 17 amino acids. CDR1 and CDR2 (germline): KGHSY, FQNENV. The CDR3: CASSWNRVVRKTYGYTF. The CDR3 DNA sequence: TGTGCCAGCAGCTGGAATCGGGTCGTTAGAAAGACCTATGGCTACACCTTC.

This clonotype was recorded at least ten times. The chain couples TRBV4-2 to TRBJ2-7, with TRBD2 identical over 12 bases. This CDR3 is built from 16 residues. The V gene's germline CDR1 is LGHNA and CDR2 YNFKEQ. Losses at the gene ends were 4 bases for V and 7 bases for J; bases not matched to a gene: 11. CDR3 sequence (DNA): TGTGCCAGCAGCCCCGTGGGACTAGCGGGTTCAGGTGAGCAGTACTTC. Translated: CASSPVGLAGSGEQYF.

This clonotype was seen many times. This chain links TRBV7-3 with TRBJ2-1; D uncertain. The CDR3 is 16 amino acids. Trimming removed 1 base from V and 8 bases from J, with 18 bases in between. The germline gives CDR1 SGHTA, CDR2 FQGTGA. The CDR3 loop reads CASSLRATAERHEQFF. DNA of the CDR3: TGTGCCAGCAGCTTAAGAGCAACCGCTGAGCGCCATGAGCAGTTCTTC. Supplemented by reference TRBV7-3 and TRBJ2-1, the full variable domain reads GAGVSQTPSNKVTEKGKYVELRCDPISGHTALYWYRQSLGQGPEFLIYFQGTGAADDSGLPNDRFFAVRPEGSVSTLKIQRTERGDSAVYLCASSLRATAERHEQFFGPGTRLTVL.

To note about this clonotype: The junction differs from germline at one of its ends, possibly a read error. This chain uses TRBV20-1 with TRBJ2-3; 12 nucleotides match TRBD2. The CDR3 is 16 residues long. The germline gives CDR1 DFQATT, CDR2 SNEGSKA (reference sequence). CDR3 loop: CGARAGTSGSTDTQYF. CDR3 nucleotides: TGCGGTGCTAGAGCTGGGACTAGCGGGAGCACAGATACGCAGTATTTT.

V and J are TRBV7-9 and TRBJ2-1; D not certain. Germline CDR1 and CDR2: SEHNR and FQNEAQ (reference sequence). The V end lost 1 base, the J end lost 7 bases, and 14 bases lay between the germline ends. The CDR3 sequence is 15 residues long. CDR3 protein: CASSLGSSPRNEQFF. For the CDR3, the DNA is TGTGCCAGCAGCTTAGGATCGTCTCCCAGGAATGAGCAGTTCTTC. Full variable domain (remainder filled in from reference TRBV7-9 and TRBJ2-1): DTGVSQNPRHKITKRGQNVTFRCDPISEHNRLYWYRQTLGQGPEFLTYFQNEAQLEKSRLLSDRFSAERPKGSFSTLEIQRTEQGDSAMYLCASSLGSSPRNEQFFGPGTRLTVL.

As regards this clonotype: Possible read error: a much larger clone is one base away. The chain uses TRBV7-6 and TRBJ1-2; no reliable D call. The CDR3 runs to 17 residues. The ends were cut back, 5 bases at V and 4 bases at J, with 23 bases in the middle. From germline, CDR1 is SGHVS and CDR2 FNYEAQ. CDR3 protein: CASSGHSESRKTYGYTF. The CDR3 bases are TGTGCCAGCAGCGGGCATAGTGAATCTCGAAAGACCTATGGCTACACCTTC.